The rows below give T cell receptor beta chains drawn from one sample of a study of blood T cell repertoires in COVID-19. Profiling relied on immunoSEQ multiplex PCR, and the TCRdb table lists in-frame clones only, not all of them. Among approximately 270,000 clones listed, 86% were seen once. Source material: peripheral blood. These receptors were collected from a middle-aged man with active or convalescent COVID-19. Both conserved end residues are part of each CDR3. D genes are given only for firm matches. Only part of the rows carry a size: once, few, many, or a class if the clone is expanded.

J gene: TRBJ1-5
D gene: .
V gene: TRBV19
clone size: .
CDR3 DNA: TGTGCCAGTGCCGCGGGGGGGATCCAGCCCCAGCATTTT
CDR3 protein: CASAAGGIQPQHF

J gene: TRBJ1-1
D gene: .
V gene: TRBV9
clone size: .
CDR3 DNA: TGTGCCAGCAGCCCTCAGGGCGAGGCTTTCTTT
CDR3 protein: CASSPQGEAFF

J gene: TRBJ2-7
D gene: TRBD2
V gene: TRBV28
clone size: .
CDR3 DNA: TGTGCCAGCAGCACCCCTAGCGGGAACTCCTACGAGCAGTACTTC
CDR3 protein: CASSTPSGNSYEQYF

J gene: TRBJ1-5
D gene: TRBD1
V gene: TRBV19
clone size: .
CDR3 DNA: TGTGCCAGTAGTATTCGGACAGGGGGGCTATATAGCAATCAGCCCCAGCATTTT
CDR3 protein: CASSIRTGGLYSNQPQHF

J gene: TRBJ2-1
D gene: TRBD1
V gene: TRBV13
clone size: .
CDR3 DNA: TGTGCCAGCAGCTTAGGAGCGGGACAGGGTAATGAGCAGTTCTTC
CDR3 protein: CASSLGAGQGNEQFF

J gene: TRBJ2-2
D gene: .
V gene: TRBV6-5
clone size: few
CDR3 DNA: TGTGCCAGCATTTACAGAGACACCGGGGAGCTGTTTTTT
CDR3 protein: CASIYRDTGELFF

J gene: TRBJ1-6
D gene: .
V gene: TRBV5-4
clone size: .
CDR3 DNA: TGTGCCAGCAGCTTGATGGGGGCGGATAATTCACCCCTCCACTTT
CDR3 protein: CASSLMGADNSPLHF

J gene: TRBJ1-2
D gene: TRBD1
V gene: TRBV27
clone size: .
CDR3 DNA: TGTGCCAGCAGTCCCAACAGGGGGCTCCACGGCTACACCTTC
CDR3 protein: CASSPNRGLHGYTF

J gene: TRBJ1-1
D gene: TRBD1
V gene: TRBV11-3
clone size: .
CDR3 DNA: TGTGCCAGCAGCTTCCGGGACAGATACACTGAAGCTTTCTTT
CDR3 protein: CASSFRDRYTEAFF

J gene: TRBJ1-1
D gene: TRBD1
V gene: TRBV28
clone size: .
CDR3 DNA: TGTGCCAGCAGTTTAGTACAGGGGGGAGGCACTGAAGCTTTCTTT
CDR3 protein: CASSLVQGGGTEAFF

J gene: TRBJ1-4
D gene: TRBD1
V gene: TRBV5-6
clone size: .
CDR3 DNA: TGTGCCAGCAGCTTCCGGACAGGGCAAGCTAATGAAAAACTGTTTTTT
CDR3 protein: CASSFRTGQANEKLFF

J gene: TRBJ1-4
D gene: .
V gene: TRBV4-1
clone size: .
CDR3 DNA: TGCGCCAGCAGCCCTACCGGAGAAGGGGGTAGAGAAAAACTGTTTTTT
CDR3 protein: CASSPTGEGGREKLFF

J gene: TRBJ2-2
D gene: TRBD1
V gene: TRBV12-5
clone size: .
CDR3 DNA: TGTGCTGGGGGTCTGGGACAGGGTCACACCGGGGAGCTGTTTTTT
CDR3 protein: CAGGLGQGHTGELFF

J gene: TRBJ2-3
D gene: .
V gene: TRBV6-5
clone size: .
CDR3 DNA: TGTGCCAGCGAAGACAGGTCTAGCACAGATACGCAGTATTTT
CDR3 protein: CASEDRSSTDTQYF

J gene: TRBJ2-7
D gene: TRBD1
V gene: TRBV7-9
clone size: .
CDR3 DNA: TGTGCCAGCAGCTCGACAGGGGGTTCCTACGAGCAGTACTTC
CDR3 protein: CASSSTGGSYEQYF

J gene: TRBJ1-1
D gene: .
V gene: TRBV30
clone size: .
CDR3 DNA: TGTGCCTGGAGGGGGCTGAGGATGAACACTGAAGCTTTCTTT
CDR3 protein: CAWRGLRMNTEAFF

J gene: TRBJ2-1
D gene: TRBD2
V gene: TRBV7-9
clone size: .
CDR3 DNA: TGTGCCAGCAGACCGCTAGCGCTAGCGGGTGAGCAGTTCTTC
CDR3 protein: CASRPLALAGEQFF

J gene: TRBJ1-2
D gene: TRBD1
V gene: TRBV4-2
clone size: few
CDR3 DNA: TGTGCCAGCAGAAGCGGACAGGGGGCTGACTATGGCTACACCTTC
CDR3 protein: CASRSGQGADYGYTF

J gene: TRBJ1-5
D gene: .
V gene: TRBV19
clone size: .
CDR3 DNA: TGTGCCAGTAGTAAAGGGGGGGGAAATAGCAATCAGCCCCAGCATTTT
CDR3 protein: CASSKGGGNSNQPQHF

J gene: TRBJ2-6
D gene: .
V gene: TRBV27
clone size: .
CDR3 DNA: TGTGCCAGCAGGCCCCAGGGCTCTGGGGCCAACGTCCTGACTTTC
CDR3 protein: CASRPQGSGANVLTF

J gene: TRBJ2-4
D gene: TRBD2
V gene: TRBV24-1
clone size: once
CDR3 DNA: TGTGCCACCAGTGACCTAGGACTAGCGGACCAAAACATTCAGTACTTC
CDR3 protein: CATSDLGLADQNIQYF

J gene: TRBJ1-3
D gene: .
V gene: TRBV2
clone size: few
CDR3 DNA: TGTGCCAGCAGTGGAGGGATTTCTGGAAACACCATATATTTT
CDR3 protein: CASSGGISGNTIYF

J gene: TRBJ1-2
D gene: .
V gene: TRBV6-5
clone size: .
CDR3 DNA: TGTGCCAGCAGACGGACCGAGGACTTAGGCTACACCTTC
CDR3 protein: CASRRTEDLGYTF

J gene: TRBJ2-1
D gene: TRBD2
V gene: TRBV2
clone size: once
CDR3 DNA: TGTGCCAGCAGATCTAGCGGGGGGGCCTACAATGAGCAGTTCTTC
CDR3 protein: CASRSSGGAYNEQFF

J gene: TRBJ1-3
D gene: .
V gene: TRBV9
clone size: .
CDR3 DNA: TGTGCCAGCAGCCGTGACCCAGGCACGGCTGGAAACACCATATATTTT
CDR3 protein: CASSRDPGTAGNTIYF

J gene: TRBJ2-7
D gene: .
V gene: TRBV29-1
clone size: .
CDR3 DNA: TGCAGCGTTGTCCAGGGGAAGTACGAGCAGTACTTC
CDR3 protein: CSVVQGKYEQYF

J gene: TRBJ1-2
D gene: .
V gene: TRBV6-5
clone size: .
CDR3 DNA: TGTGCCAGCAGGGCTGGACAGACGAACTATGGCTACACCTTC
CDR3 protein: CASRAGQTNYGYTF

J gene: TRBJ1-3
D gene: .
V gene: TRBV2
clone size: .
CDR3 DNA: TGTGCCAGCAGTGGCGGGTCGGTTGGAAACACCATATATTTT
CDR3 protein: CASSGGSVGNTIYF

J gene: TRBJ1-2
D gene: TRBD1
V gene: TRBV12-5
clone size: .
CDR3 DNA: TGTGCTAGTGGTTTGGTATCGGGACAGTCCACAAACCCCCTCTATGGCTACACCTTC
CDR3 protein: CASGLVSGQSTNPLYGYTF

J gene: TRBJ2-3
D gene: TRBD2
V gene: TRBV11-3
clone size: .
CDR3 DNA: TGTGCCAGCAGCTTAGGACTAGCGGGAGGGGATACGCAGTATTTT
CDR3 protein: CASSLGLAGGDTQYF

J gene: TRBJ2-7
D gene: TRBD2
V gene: TRBV29-1
clone size: few
CDR3 DNA: TGCAGCGCCAGAATCCTAGCGGGAGCCGAGCAGTACTTC
CDR3 protein: CSARILAGAEQYF

J gene: TRBJ2-2
D gene: TRBD2
V gene: TRBV4-2
clone size: .
CDR3 DNA: TGTGCCAGCAGCCAAGAGCTAGCGGGAGACACCGGGGAGCTGTTTTTT
CDR3 protein: CASSQELAGDTGELFF

J gene: TRBJ2-5
D gene: TRBD1
V gene: TRBV15
clone size: once
CDR3 DNA: TGTGCCACCAGCAGAGATCGCACAGGGGTAGAGACCCAGTACTTC
CDR3 protein: CATSRDRTGVETQYF

J gene: TRBJ1-3
D gene: .
V gene: TRBV7-9
clone size: .
CDR3 DNA: TGTGCCAGCAGCTTAGGGCAGGGCTCTGGAAACACCATATATTTT
CDR3 protein: CASSLGQGSGNTIYF

J gene: TRBJ2-5
D gene: .
V gene: TRBV27
clone size: .
CDR3 DNA: TGTGCCAGCAGTCTATGGGGGCGGGAAGAGACCCAGTACTTC
CDR3 protein: CASSLWGREETQYF

J gene: TRBJ2-3
D gene: TRBD1
V gene: TRBV4-1
clone size: .
CDR3 DNA: TGCGCCAGCAGCAAACTAGACAGGGGTTCCACAGATACGCAGTATTTT
CDR3 protein: CASSKLDRGSTDTQYF

J gene: TRBJ2-6
D gene: .
V gene: TRBV7-9
clone size: .
CDR3 DNA: TGTGCCAGCAGCTCCAGGGTACCCTTCTCTGGGGCCAACGTCCTGACTTTC
CDR3 protein: CASSSRVPFSGANVLTF

J gene: TRBJ1-6
D gene: TRBD1
V gene: TRBV2
clone size: .
CDR3 DNA: TGTGCCAGCAGACCGGGACAGATATATTCACCCCTCCACTTT
CDR3 protein: CASRPGQIYSPLHF

J gene: TRBJ1-5
D gene: .
V gene: TRBV27
clone size: once
CDR3 DNA: TGTGCCAGCAGTTCCTCACTGGAGGGCAATCAGCCCCAGCATTTT
CDR3 protein: CASSSSLEGNQPQHF

J gene: TRBJ1-2
D gene: .
V gene: TRBV7-9
clone size: .
CDR3 DNA: TGTGCCAGCAGCAACGAGGGAGGGCTTAACTATGGCTACACCTTC
CDR3 protein: CASSNEGGLNYGYTF

J gene: TRBJ2-7
D gene: TRBD1
V gene: TRBV5-4
clone size: few
CDR3 DNA: TGTGCCAGCAGCCTGGGCCAGGGGGCAACCTACGAGCAGTACTTC
CDR3 protein: CASSLGQGATYEQYF

J gene: TRBJ2-5
D gene: .
V gene: TRBV3-1/TRBV3-2
clone size: .
CDR3 DNA: TGTGCCAGCAGCCAAGATCATTGGGAGGACCAAGAAAGACGGGAGACCCAGTACTTC
CDR3 protein: CASSQDHWEDQERRETQYF

J gene: TRBJ2-5
D gene: TRBD2
V gene: TRBV2
clone size: .
CDR3 DNA: TGTGCCAACTCCTTGGCAGCGGGAGGGTTTCATGAGACCCAGTACTTC
CDR3 protein: CANSLAAGGFHETQYF

J gene: TRBJ1-5
D gene: TRBD1
V gene: TRBV6-5
clone size: .
CDR3 DNA: TGTGCCAGCAGCACGGGACAGGGCAATCAGCCCCAGCATTTT
CDR3 protein: CASSTGQGNQPQHF

J gene: TRBJ1-1
D gene: .
V gene: TRBV2
clone size: .
CDR3 DNA: TGTGCCAGCAGTTTAGGGAGAGGCACTGAAGCTTTCTTT
CDR3 protein: CASSLGRGTEAFF

J gene: TRBJ2-1
D gene: .
V gene: TRBV6-1
clone size: .
CDR3 DNA: TGTGCCAGCAGTGAAGCCGGCAATGAGCAGTTCTTC
CDR3 protein: CASSEAGNEQFF

J gene: TRBJ2-7
D gene: TRBD1
V gene: TRBV28
clone size: .
CDR3 DNA: TGTGCCAGCAGTCCTCCTACGGACAGGGCCTACGAGCAGTACTTC
CDR3 protein: CASSPPTDRAYEQYF

J gene: TRBJ2-2
D gene: .
V gene: TRBV4-1
clone size: .
CDR3 DNA: TGCGCCAGCAGCCAAGTGAGGGATAGGGAGCTGTTTTTT
CDR3 protein: CASSQVRDRELFF

J gene: TRBJ2-7
D gene: .
V gene: TRBV29-1
clone size: once
CDR3 DNA: TGCAGCGTTGTGGAAACAGCCTACGAGCAGTACTTC
CDR3 protein: CSVVETAYEQYF

J gene: TRBJ1-1
D gene: TRBD1
V gene: TRBV11-3
clone size: .
CDR3 DNA: TGTGCCAGCAGCTTTACCGGGACAGGGAATACTGAAGCTTTCTTT
CDR3 protein: CASSFTGTGNTEAFF

J gene: TRBJ1-1
D gene: .
V gene: TRBV18
clone size: .
CDR3 DNA: TGTGCCAGCTCACCTGCGGACATGAACACTGAAGCTTTCTTT
CDR3 protein: CASSPADMNTEAFF

J gene: TRBJ1-6
D gene: TRBD1
V gene: TRBV9
clone size: .
CDR3 DNA: TGTGCCAGCAGCGCGACAGGGGTCGGTTCACCCCTCCACTTT
CDR3 protein: CASSATGVGSPLHF

J gene: TRBJ2-3
D gene: TRBD2
V gene: TRBV4-1
clone size: .
CDR3 DNA: TGCGCCAGCAGCCAAGATAGCGGGAGCACAGATACGCAGTATTTT
CDR3 protein: CASSQDSGSTDTQYF

J gene: TRBJ1-6
D gene: .
V gene: TRBV19
clone size: .
CDR3 DNA: TGTGCCAGTAGTATTACTTTCGCAGGTGGGCTCCACTTT
CDR3 protein: CASSITFAGGLHF

J gene: TRBJ2-3
D gene: .
V gene: TRBV2
clone size: .
CDR3 DNA: TGTGCCAGCAGGGGGGCCACAGATACGCAGTATTTT
CDR3 protein: CASRGATDTQYF

J gene: TRBJ2-2
D gene: .
V gene: TRBV5-1
clone size: .
CDR3 DNA: TGCGCCAGCAGCCAAACCGCCGGTACCGGGGAGCTGTTTTTT
CDR3 protein: CASSQTAGTGELFF

J gene: TRBJ2-2
D gene: TRBD2
V gene: TRBV24-1
clone size: .
CDR3 DNA: TGTGCCACCAGTGATTTCCCCGGGACTAGCGGCACCGGGGAGCTGTTTTTT
CDR3 protein: CATSDFPGTSGTGELFF

J gene: TRBJ1-1
D gene: .
V gene: TRBV5-1
clone size: .
CDR3 DNA: TGCGCCAGCAGCCCCAGGGGACCTACTCTCACTGAAGCTTTCTTT
CDR3 protein: CASSPRGPTLTEAFF

J gene: TRBJ1-5
D gene: TRBD1
V gene: TRBV6-5
clone size: .
CDR3 DNA: TGTGCCAGCTCGGCAGGGGGAAATCAGCCCCAGCATTTT
CDR3 protein: CASSAGGNQPQHF

J gene: TRBJ2-2
D gene: TRBD2
V gene: TRBV27
clone size: .
CDR3 DNA: TGTGCCAGCAGCCGACACTGGGCTAGCGGAAACACCGGGGAGCTGTTTTTT
CDR3 protein: CASSRHWASGNTGELFF